These 17 T cell receptor beta chains came from one sample sequenced in a study of T cell responses to AZD1222 COVID-19 vaccine. Sequencing was performed with immunoSEQ multiplex PCR; in TCRdb, only in-frame clones are kept and a portion is missing. Of more than 150,000 clones in the sample, over 80% were seen once. Here the sequenced sample was peripheral blood, taken on day 0 of AZD1222 vaccination. The source of these receptors is an adult in good health.

The rearrangement uses TRBV5-1 and TRBJ2-7; D call uncertain. The V end lost 0 bases, the J end lost 3 bases, and 7 bases lay between the germline ends. CDR3 length: 13 residues. The germline CDR1 and CDR2 sequences are SGHRS and YFSETQ. CDR3 amino acids: CASSLGPNYEQYV. In DNA, the CDR3 is TGCGCCAGCAGCTTGGGTCCTAACTACGAGCAGTACGTC.

This clone was counted a single time. The V and J genes are TRBV18 and TRBJ1-1; a weak D match, TRBD1 (5 bases). Germline V gives CDR1 KGHSH, CDR2 LQKENI. V dropped 3 bases and J dropped 1 base, with 9 bases sitting between them. The CDR3 covers 14 residues. The CDR3 loop is CASSPLTENTEAFF. The CDR3, as DNA: TGTGCCAGCTCACCCTTGACAGAGAACACTGAAGCTTTCTTT.

This chain uses TRBV6-6 with TRBJ1-2, with a tentative D call TRBD1 (6 bases). Germline loops: CDR1 MNHNY, CDR2 SVGAGI (reference sequence). The V and J ends lost 5 bases and 2 bases respectively, with 12 bases between them. The CDR3 length is 14 residues. CDR3 in DNA: TGTGCCAGCAGTAGACGGGACACAAACTATGGCTACACCTTC. Amino acids: CASSRRDTNYGYTF.

The chain carries TRBV20-1 and TRBJ1-1; D remains unclear. The ends were cut back, 5 bases at V and 3 bases at J, with 4 bases in the middle. This CDR3 spans 10 amino acids. From germline, CDR1 is DFQATT and CDR2 SNEGSKA (reference sequence). The CDR3 nucleotides read TGCAGTGCTCGTCACACTGAAGCTTTCTTT. Translated: CSARHTEAFF.

The chain uses TRBV29-1 and TRBJ1-2, with 8 bases matching TRBD1. V gave up 7 bases and J gave up 4 bases; unmatched junction bases: 5. The CDR3 covers 12 residues. Germline loops: CDR1 SQVTM, CDR2 ANQGSEA. The CDR3 here is CSAPTGAYGYTF. CDR3 DNA sequence: TGCAGCGCCCCGACAGGGGCCTATGGCTACACCTTC.

The chain uses TRBV5-4 and TRBJ1-2; D might be TRBD1 (6 bases). Trimming stripped 4 bases from V and 1 base from J, with 14 bases between. The CDR3 contains 15 residues. Germline V gene data show CDR1 as SGHNT and CDR2 as YYREEE (reference sequence). The DNA of the CDR3 is TGTGCCAGCAGCCTTACAGGGTTCAGTAACTATGGCTACACCTTC. It specifies CASSLTGFSNYGYTF.

This clone was observed a few times. This chain uses TRBV6-5 with TRBJ1-2, with D unresolved. Germline CDR1 MNHEY, CDR2 SVGAGI. CDR3 length: 13 amino acids. V gave up 3 bases and J gave up 2 bases, with 7 bases separating them. The CDR3 nucleotides read TGTGCCAGCAGTTATGACAAGAACTATGGCTACACCTTC. This gives the protein CASSYDKNYGYTF.

This clone was seen only once. The genes are TRBV11-3 and TRBJ1-4, with D perhaps TRBD1 (6 bases). This CDR3 spans 12 amino acids. The V gene's germline CDR1 is SGHNT and CDR2 YENEEA. V was cut by 3 bases and J by 15 bases, with 14 bases left in between. In nucleotides, the CDR3 is TGTGCCAGCAGCTTTGGCGGGGGCGAGGTGTTTTTT. Protein: CASSFGGGEVFF. The whole variable domain, remainder taken from reference TRBV11-3 and TRBJ1-4, is EAGVVQSPRYKIIEKKQPVAFWCNPISGHNTLYWYLQNLGQGPELLIRYENEEAVDDSQLPKDRFSAERLKGVDSTLKIQPAELGDSAVYLCASSFGGGEVFFGSGTQLSVL.

V and J are TRBV6-5 and TRBJ1-2; D remains unclear. Trimming left V 5 bases short and J 2 bases short, with 3 bases between. This CDR3 is built from 11 residues. Per germline, CDR1 MNHEY and CDR2 SVGAGI. The CDR3 DNA is TGTGCCAGCAGTCCAAACTATGGCTACACCTTC. Translating it yields CASSPNYGYTF.

The chain employs TRBV7-2 and TRBJ2-3; D ambiguous. This CDR3 is 13 amino acids long. Looked up from germline, CDR1 is SGHTA and CDR2 is FQGNSA. Trimming shortened V by 3 bases and J by 6 bases, and 10 bases separated the two germline ends. The CDR3 nucleotides read TGTGCCAGCAGCTTTAAGGTTGCCGATACGCAGTATTTT. This codes for CASSFKVADTQYF.

The rearrangement joins TRBV19 to TRBJ1-2; no clear D gene. CDR1 and CDR2 from the germline V gene are LNHDA and SQIVND (reference sequence). The CDR3 loop spans 14 amino acids. The V end lost 5 bases, the J end lost 0 bases, and 10 bases lay between the germline ends. DNA of the CDR3: TGTGCCAGTAGTGGGGTCCCTCCTAACTATGGCTACACCTTC. Translated: CASSGVPPNYGYTF. The whole variable domain, remainder taken from reference TRBV19 and TRBJ1-2, is DGGITQSPKYLFRKEGQNVTLSCEQNLNHDAMYWYRQDPGQGLRLIYYSQIVNDFQKGDIAEGYSVSREKKESFPLTVTSAQKNPTAFYLCASSGVPPNYGYTFGSGTRLTVV.

The rearrangement links TRBV28 to TRBJ1-2; possibly TRBD1 for D (5 bases). V lost 2 bases to trimming and J lost 6 bases, with 7 bases between them. The germline V gene encodes CDR1 MDHEN and CDR2 SYDVKM. The CDR3 totals 12 residues. This CDR3 reads CASSLRGDGYTF. CDR3 coding DNA: TGTGCCAGCAGTTTAAGAGGGGATGGCTACACCTTC.

The chain couples TRBV6-6 to TRBJ1-1; D not resolved. Germline V gene sequence: CDR1 MNHNY, CDR2 SVGAGI (reference sequence). The CDR3 is made up of 12 amino acids. The germline V and J ends were trimmed by 2 bases and 6 bases, with 7 bases remaining between them. The chain's CDR3 is CASSYPQPEAFF. CDR3 bases: TGTGCCAGCAGTTACCCACAGCCTGAAGCTTTCTTT.

J is TRBJ1-1 and V is TRBV7-3; D is unclear. The germline V gene has CDR1 SGHTA and CDR2 FQGTGA. Trimming pared 5 bases from V and 0 bases from J, leaving 7 bases between. The CDR3 contains 13 residues. CDR3 DNA sequence: TGTGCCAGCAGCCCGCGGGTGAACACTGAAGCTTTCTTT. Amino acid sequence: CASSPRVNTEAFF.

The chain has TRBV19 and TRBJ1-6, with 7 bases identical to TRBD1. Germline V gene sequence: CDR1 LNHDA, CDR2 SQIVND (reference sequence). V lost 5 bases and J lost 13; bases outside the gene matches: 11. The CDR3 loop spans 14 amino acids. In nucleotides, the CDR3 is TGTGCCAGTAGTGGGGGAGACAGGGTCCTTCCCCTCCACTTT. As protein: CASSGGDRVLPLHF.

This chain links TRBV2 with TRBJ2-3; TRBD2 might be the D (5 bases). The germline gives CDR1 SNHLY, CDR2 FYNNEI. The CDR3 consists of 14 residues. The V gene lost 8 bases and the J gene lost 0 bases, with 12 bases spanning the gap. CDR3 residues: CASLRTGSTDTQYF. The CDR3, as DNA: TGTGCCAGCCTCCGAACGGGGAGCACAGATACGCAGTATTTT.

The chain joins TRBV5-4 to TRBJ1-2, with a tentative D call TRBD1 (6 bases). Germline V gene sequence: CDR1 SGHNT, CDR2 YYREEE (reference sequence). The CDR3 is 16 amino acids. V was cut by 0 bases and J by 7 bases, with 19 bases left in between. The CDR3 protein is CASSLDWGGQVFGYTF. As DNA, the CDR3 is TGTGCCAGCAGCTTGGATTGGGGGGGGCAAGTGTTTGGCTACACCTTC.